This record looks at one T cell receptor (beta chain) sequence and its context. Its antigen is unknown. For every CD8+ T cell subset, about 300,000 cells were flow-sorted straight into RLT lysis buffer, and each subset was sorted in triplicate. To keep memory contaminants out, a stringent definition of naive CD8+ T cells was applied: CD45RO-CCR7+CD27+CD95-. Peripheral blood mononuclear cells were isolated from buffy coats by standard density gradient centrifugation. A FACSAria III was used to flow-sort naive CD8+ T cells into CXCR3-negative and CXCR3-positive populations. Total RNA was extracted from sorted cells using an RNeasy Mini Kit. The data stem from a study of CXCR3-negative and CXCR3-positive naive CD8 T cells (dated by TCRdb to between 2019 and 2020). A note on the overall study: Roughly 130 million TRB reads were obtained in total, roughly 1.5 +/- 0.3 million reads per library. Diversity and physicochemical repertoire analyses were performed on about ten donors pooled from two independent experiments. Naive subsets from about 5 donors and memory cells from 3 donors were included in the TRBV-TRBJ cluster analysis. Study-wide findings and limitations: TRBV-TRBJ usage was similar between naive CXCR3-negative and CXCR3-positive cells from the same donor, while memory cells showed distinct patterns. Surface CD5, linked to self-reactivity in mice, was comparable between naive subsets; TCR interaction strength was therefore also inferred from TRB CDR3 physicochemical properties. Freshly isolated PBMCs were used for most assays because CXCR3 expression partially decreased after cryopreservation. Comparably high repertoire diversity was found in both naive subsets, whereas much lower repertoire diversity was found in memory CD8+ T cells. TRB CDR3s from CXCR3-positive naive cells showed higher hydrophobicity (lower Kidera factor 4), lower energy, and higher strength and volume indices than CXCR3-negative naive cells.

From the germline V gene (reference sequence), CDR1 is MNHNY and CDR2 is SVGAGI. There are 15 amino acids in the CDR3, from cysteine to phenylalanine inclusive. The DNA sequence is not available. This sample was sequenced with a NextSeq 550. The Human TCR Profiling Kit (MiLaboratory) was used to make UMI-labeled 5' RACE TRB cDNA libraries. The full amount of extracted RNA was used for cDNA synthesis, and the full amount of resulting cDNA was used for PCR amplification. Libraries were prepared in parallel with an identical number of PCR cycles. On the study's bioinformatics: With a requirement of at least two reads per UMI, MIGEC and MiXCR extracted about 57,000 +/- 9,900 unique UMI-labeled TRB cDNA molecules per library. On average, each library contained roughly 40,000 +/- 10,000 functional in-frame TRB CDR3 nucleotide clonotypes without stop codons. After downsampling to 5000 UMI-labeled TRB molecules per sample, diversity metrics such as normalized Shannon-Wiener and Chao1 were calculated in VDJtools. Clonotype-size-weighted physicochemical properties of the central five CDR3 residues (interaction energy, strength, volume and Kidera factor 4) were computed in VDJtools. The reads were reprocessed in TCRdb, with one entry per CDR3 protein sequence and no accompanying DNA. TCRdb's processing, not the authors', yielded these V and J calls. The data table for this sample lists 75,000 to 100,000 distinct CDR3 sequences. The ten largest clonotypes hold around 0.99% of the sample.

This clonotype was obtained from a human donor in good health. Some clones in this sample may be carry-over from other donors' samples. The sequencing sample was made of naive CXCR3+ CD8+ T cells from blood. The cell subset or site label on this specimen signifies: CD45RO-CCR7+CD27+CD95- naive CD8+ T cells expressing CXCR3 (TNR3+). The chain employs TRBV6-6 and TRBJ1-1; TCRdb's D call of TRBD1 is untestable without DNA. The CDR3 protein sequence reads: CASSYSGAGGSEAFF.